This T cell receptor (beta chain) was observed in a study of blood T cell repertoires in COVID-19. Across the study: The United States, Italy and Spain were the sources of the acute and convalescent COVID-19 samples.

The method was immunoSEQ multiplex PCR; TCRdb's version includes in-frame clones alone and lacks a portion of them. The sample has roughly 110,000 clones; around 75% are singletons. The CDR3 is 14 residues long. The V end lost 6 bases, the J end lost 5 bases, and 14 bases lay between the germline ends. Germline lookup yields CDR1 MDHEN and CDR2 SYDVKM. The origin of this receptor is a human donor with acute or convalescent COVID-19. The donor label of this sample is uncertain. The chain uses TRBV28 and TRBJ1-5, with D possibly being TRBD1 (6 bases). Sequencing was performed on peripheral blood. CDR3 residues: CASSSTGLDQPQHF. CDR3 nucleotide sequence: TGTGCCAGCAGCTCAACAGGGTTGGATCAGCCCCAGCATTTT. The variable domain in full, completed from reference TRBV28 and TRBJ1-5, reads DVKVTQSSRYLVKRTGEKVFLECVQDMDHENMFWYRQDPGLGLRLIYFSYDVKMKEKGDIPEGYSVSREKKERFSLILESASTNQTSMYLCASSSTGLDQPQHFGDGTRLSIL.